By sample fraction, the clone carrying this TCR beta chain is medium-sized. What it binds is not known. Trimming took off 3 bases at V and 5 bases at J, with 10 bases between the two ends. CDR1 and CDR2 (germline): LNHNV, YYDKDF (reference sequence). The CDR3 has 13 amino acids. The data were obtained in a study of CD8+CD57+ T cells in acquired aplastic anemia. Across the whole study: The sorted CD4+ and CD8+ cells yielded an average around 3.2 ug of DNA. Study outcomes and limitations: Both patients and controls carried the same twenty-nine CD8+ CDR3 sequences. No significant difference in CD8+ Simpson's diversity was found between patients and controls.

All sequencing subjects had displayed CD8+CD57+ cell expansion on flow cytometry. All patients were therapy-naive when blood was sampled. TCR beta VDJ combinations and CDR3 sequences were profiled from genomic DNA. TCRdb re-analysed the reads in MiXCR, keeping a single row per CDR3 protein. The sample includes around 160,000 distinct CDR3 sequences, roughly 48% of them seen just once. This TCR derives from a human donor with aplastic anemia. This sequence joins TRBV15 and TRBJ2-5; D is undetermined. The sequencing sample was made of sorted CD4+, CD8+, or CD8+CD57+ T cells (not recorded which) from PBMCs. CDR3 sequence (DNA): TGTGCCACCAGCAGGAGGCAGTGGGAGACCCAGTACTTC. Amino acid sequence: CATSRRQWETQYF.